The sequence of this T cell receptor (beta chain) was determined in a study of identical twins. Study findings and constraints: These conclusions were based on statistical analysis (cross-sectional, not following the same donors).

In TCRdb, the 5' RACE reads were re-called with MiXCR into one record per CDR3 protein. In the table there are roughly 710,000 distinct CDR3 sequences, around 6% of which are singletons. Germline lookup yields CDR1 SEHNR and CDR2 FQNEAQ (reference sequence). V was clipped by 1 base and J by 4 bases, with 12 bases between them. This CDR3 spans 15 amino acids. This clonotype showed up just a few times. The antigen remains undetermined. This sequence joins TRBV7-9 and TRBJ2-3, with D perhaps TRBD1 (5 bases). Sequences were obtained from naive T cells sorted from blood. The origin of this receptor is a man between 18 and 35 years old in good health. The CDR3 coding sequence is TGTGCCAGCAGCTTAGAGGGGTTTTTCCCAGATACGCAGTATTTT. Translation: CASSLEGFFPDTQYF.